Sequencing of this TCR beta chain was carried out in a study of blood T cell repertoires in COVID-19 (dated by TCRdb to about 2020). Looking at the study overall: Collaborator samples came from the United States, Italy and Spain and covered acute and convalescent phases of COVID-19. The material from the prospective study consisted of cDNA or gDNA derived from T cells, B-cell-depleted T cells, or PBMCs. Deeply sampled blood TCRbeta repertoires from subjects exposed to, actively infected with, or recovered from COVID-19 were included in the dataset. The repertoires were released in a freely available public database meant as a resource for research on the immune response to SARS-CoV-2. Samples came from the ongoing ImmuneRACE study (first 160 participants) plus 1,254 subjects from 6 global collaborators. The sample metadata nearly always contained a de-identified subject ID, COVID-19 status, age in years and sex. HLA class I and class II types, where available, came from metadata supplied by the sample provider rather than from assay-based typing.

Paper-wide results and their limitations: The amount of clinical and demographic metadata varied by source and participant and was provided uncurated.

The CDR3 covers 16 residues, taking in both the cysteine and the phenylalanine. The entry retains the CDR3 DNA only, 48 bases that are in frame from base 1. Via the germline V gene, CDR1 is MRHNA and CDR2 SNTAGT. Unmatched junction bases come to 9, with V trimmed by 2 bases and J by 4 bases. TCRbeta CDR3 regions were amplified from genomic DNA by means of the immunoSEQ Assay, a bias-controlled multiplex PCR. The authors' analysis ran thus. Within the assay, amplification of reference gene primers was used to estimate how many nucleated cells each sample contained. To quantify the absolute abundance of each unique TCRbeta CDR3 rearrangement, sequence reads were collapsed and filtered. For each sample, productive Simpson clonality was calculated by taking the square root of Simpson's diversity index across productive rearrangements. The table was pulled from immuneACCESS by TCRdb, which kept in-frame rearrangements only. Such tables lose some clones; where checked, under half of the loss comes from unresolved V genes, and the rest has no known cause. The DNA gave D and trimming, while V, J and clone size come from that table. Present in this sample are some 26,000 clones, roughly 82% of which were seen just once. Around 2% of the sample is taken by the ten largest.

Whole blood was collected in K2EDTA tubes by collaborating institutions according to the institutions' own protocols. For TCRbeta analysis, collaborators shipped samples in one of three forms: frozen whole blood, isolated PBMCs, or DNA extracted from either of those sample types. Note on this clone: Its specific antigen is unknown. Base qualities are not provided; no much larger clone lies one nucleotide away.

The TCR originated in a man older than 75 with active or convalescent COVID-19. The chain is made from TRBV6-4 and TRBJ2-7, and 9 bases in between align with TRBD1. The specimen was peripheral blood. The CDR3 protein: CASSDKARDREYEQYF. The DNA sequence is given as TGTGCCAGCAGTGACAAAGCCCGGGACAGGGAGTACGAGCAGTACTTC.